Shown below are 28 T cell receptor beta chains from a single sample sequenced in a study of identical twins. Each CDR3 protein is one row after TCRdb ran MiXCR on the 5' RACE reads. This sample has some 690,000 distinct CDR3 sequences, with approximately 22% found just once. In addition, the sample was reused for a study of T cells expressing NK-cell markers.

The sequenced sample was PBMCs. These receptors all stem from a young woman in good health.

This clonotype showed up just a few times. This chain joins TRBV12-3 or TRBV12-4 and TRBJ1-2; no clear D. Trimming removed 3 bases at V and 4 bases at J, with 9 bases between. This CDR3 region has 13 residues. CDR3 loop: CASSFIGVYGYTF. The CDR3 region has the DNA TGTGCCAGCAGTTTTATAGGCGTCTATGGCTACACCTTC.

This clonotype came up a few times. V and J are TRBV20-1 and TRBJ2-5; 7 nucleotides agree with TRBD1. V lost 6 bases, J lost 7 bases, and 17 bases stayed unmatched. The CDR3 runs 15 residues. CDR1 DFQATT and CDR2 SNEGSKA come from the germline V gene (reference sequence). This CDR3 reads CSAEVRGGATPTQYF. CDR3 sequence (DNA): TGCAGTGCGGAGGTCCGAGGGGGCGCGACCCCGACCCAGTACTTC.

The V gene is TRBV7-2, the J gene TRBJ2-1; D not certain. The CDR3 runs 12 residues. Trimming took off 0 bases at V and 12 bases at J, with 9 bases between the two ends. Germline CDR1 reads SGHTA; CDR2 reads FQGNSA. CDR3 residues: CASSLAHEAQFF. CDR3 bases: TGTGCCAGCAGCTTAGCGCACGAGGCGCAGTTCTTC. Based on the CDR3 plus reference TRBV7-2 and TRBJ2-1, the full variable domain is GAGVSQSPSNKVTEKGKDVELRCDPISGHTALYWYRQSLGQGLEFLIYFQGNSAPDKSGLPSDRFSAERTGGSVSTLTIQRTQQEDSAVYLCASSLAHEAQFFGPGTRLTVL.

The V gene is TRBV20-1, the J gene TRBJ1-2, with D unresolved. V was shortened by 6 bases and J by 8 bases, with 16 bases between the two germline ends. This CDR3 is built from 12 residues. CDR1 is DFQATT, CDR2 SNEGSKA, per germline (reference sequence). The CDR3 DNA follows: TGCAGTGCAAGGTCCTTCGATTCGGGCTACACCTTC. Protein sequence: CSARSFDSGYTF.

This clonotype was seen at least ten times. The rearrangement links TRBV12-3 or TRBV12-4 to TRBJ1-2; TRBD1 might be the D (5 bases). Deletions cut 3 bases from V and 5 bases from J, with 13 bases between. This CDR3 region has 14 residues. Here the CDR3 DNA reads TGTGCCAGCAGTTTGGGAGGGACGGTATATGGCTACACCTTC. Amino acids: CASSLGGTVYGYTF.

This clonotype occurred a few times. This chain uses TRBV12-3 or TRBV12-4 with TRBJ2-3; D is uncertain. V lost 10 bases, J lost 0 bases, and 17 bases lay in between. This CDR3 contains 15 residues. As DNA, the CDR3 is TGTGCCACCGCCCCTTCCTTCGGAAGCACAGATACGCAGTATTTT. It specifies CATAPSFGSTDTQYF.

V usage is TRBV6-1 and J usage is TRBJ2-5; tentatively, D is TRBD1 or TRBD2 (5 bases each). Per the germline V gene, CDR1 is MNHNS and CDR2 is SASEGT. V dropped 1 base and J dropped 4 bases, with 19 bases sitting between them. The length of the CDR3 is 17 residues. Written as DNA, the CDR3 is TGTGCCAGCAGTGAAGGAGCGGCCATGAGGGGTAGAGAGACCCAGTACTTC. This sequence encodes CASSEGAAMRGRETQYF.

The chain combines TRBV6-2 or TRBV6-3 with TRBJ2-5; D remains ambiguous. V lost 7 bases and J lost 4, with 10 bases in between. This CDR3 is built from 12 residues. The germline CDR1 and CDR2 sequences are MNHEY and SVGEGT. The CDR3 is CASNTGGETQYF. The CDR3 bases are TGTGCCAGCAATACGGGCGGAGAGACCCAGTACTTC.

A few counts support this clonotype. CDR3 loop: CASRLAGGPTDTQYF. CDR3 nucleotide sequence: TGTGCCAGCAGACTAGCGGGAGGGCCAACAGATACGCAGTATTTT. The gene calls are TRBV6-1 and TRBJ2-3; 13 bases fit TRBD2. V shed 6 bases, J shed 3 bases, and the junction held 3 bases outside the gene matches. Germline-derived CDR1 and CDR2 are MNHNS and SASEGT. There are 15 residues in the CDR3.

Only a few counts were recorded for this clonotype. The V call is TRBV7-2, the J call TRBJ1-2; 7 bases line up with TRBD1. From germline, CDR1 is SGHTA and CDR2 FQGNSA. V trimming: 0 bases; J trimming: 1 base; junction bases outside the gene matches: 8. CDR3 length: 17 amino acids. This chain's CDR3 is CASSLAVQGEINYGYTF. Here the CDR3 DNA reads TGTGCCAGCAGCTTAGCGGTCCAGGGGGAGATTAACTATGGCTACACCTTC.

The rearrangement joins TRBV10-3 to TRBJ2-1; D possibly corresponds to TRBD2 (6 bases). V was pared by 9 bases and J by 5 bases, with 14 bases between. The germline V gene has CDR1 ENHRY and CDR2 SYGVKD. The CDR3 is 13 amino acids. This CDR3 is CAIRGGGDNEQFF. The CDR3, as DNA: TGTGCCATACGGGGTGGAGGGGACAATGAGCAGTTCTTC.

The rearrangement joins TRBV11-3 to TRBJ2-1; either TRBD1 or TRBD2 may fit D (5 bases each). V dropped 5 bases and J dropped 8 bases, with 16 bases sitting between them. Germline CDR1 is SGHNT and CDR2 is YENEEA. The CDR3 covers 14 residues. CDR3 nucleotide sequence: TGTGCCAGCAGCCGGGGCAGGGCTTCACATGAGCAGTTCTTC. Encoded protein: CASSRGRASHEQFF.

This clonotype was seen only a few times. The CDR3 here is CSVRTADGYTF. CDR3 nucleotides: TGCAGCGTGAGGACAGCGGATGGCTACACCTTC. V gene TRBV29-1 combines with J gene TRBJ1-2; tentative D call: TRBD1 (6 bases). V was clipped by 6 bases and J by 6 bases, with 11 bases between them. The CDR3 sequence is 11 residues long. Germline assignment: CDR1 SQVTM and CDR2 ANQGSEA.

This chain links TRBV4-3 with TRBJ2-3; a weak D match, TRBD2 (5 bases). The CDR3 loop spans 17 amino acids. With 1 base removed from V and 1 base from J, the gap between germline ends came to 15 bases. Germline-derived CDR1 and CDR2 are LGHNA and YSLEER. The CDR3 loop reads CASSQVLVGIGTDTQYF. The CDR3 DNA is TGCGCCAGCAGCCAAGTCCTAGTCGGGATCGGCACAGATACGCAGTATTTT.

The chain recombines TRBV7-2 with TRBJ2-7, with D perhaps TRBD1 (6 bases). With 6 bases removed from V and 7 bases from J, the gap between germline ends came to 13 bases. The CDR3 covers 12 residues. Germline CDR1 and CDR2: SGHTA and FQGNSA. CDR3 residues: CASRGGTGEQYF. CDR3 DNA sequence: TGTGCCAGCAGAGGGGGAACGGGGGAGCAGTACTTC. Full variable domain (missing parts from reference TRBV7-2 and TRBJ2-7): GAGVSQSPSNKVTEKGKDVELRCDPISGHTALYWYRQSLGQGLEFLIYFQGNSAPDKSGLPSDRFSAERTGGSVSTLTIQRTQQEDSAVYLCASRGGTGEQYFGPGTRLTVT.

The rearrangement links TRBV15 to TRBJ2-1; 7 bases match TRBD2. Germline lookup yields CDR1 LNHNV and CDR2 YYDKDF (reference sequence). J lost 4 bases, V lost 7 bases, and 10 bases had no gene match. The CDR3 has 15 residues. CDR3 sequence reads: CATNNGLVPYNEQFF. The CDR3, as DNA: TGTGCCACCAACAACGGACTAGTCCCGTACAATGAGCAGTTCTTC.

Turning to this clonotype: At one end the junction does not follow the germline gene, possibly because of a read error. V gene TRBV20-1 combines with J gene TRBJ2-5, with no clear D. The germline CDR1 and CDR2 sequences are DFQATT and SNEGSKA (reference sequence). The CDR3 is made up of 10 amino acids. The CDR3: CSAGVETQYF. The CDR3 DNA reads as TGCAGTGCTGGGGTAGAGACCCAGTATTTC.

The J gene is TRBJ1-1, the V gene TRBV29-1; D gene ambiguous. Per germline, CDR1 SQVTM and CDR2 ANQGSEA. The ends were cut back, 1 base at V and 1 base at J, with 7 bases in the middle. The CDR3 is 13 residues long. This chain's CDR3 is CSVEGRQNTEAFF. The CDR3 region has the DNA TGCAGCGTTGAAGGACGGCAGAACACTGAAGCTTTCTTT.

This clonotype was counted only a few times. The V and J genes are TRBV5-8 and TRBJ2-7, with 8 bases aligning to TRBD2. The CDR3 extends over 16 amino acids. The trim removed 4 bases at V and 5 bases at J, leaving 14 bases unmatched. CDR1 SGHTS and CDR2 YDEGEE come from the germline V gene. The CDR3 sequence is CASSPPPSAGVHEQYF. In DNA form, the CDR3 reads TGTGCCAGCAGCCCCCCCCCATCAGCGGGAGTCCACGAGCAGTACTTC.

In DNA form, the CDR3 reads TGTGCCAGCAGCTTGGGTCAGGGCCCTGCAACTAATGAAAAACTGTTTTTT. It yields the protein CASSLGQGPATNEKLFF. This chain joins TRBV7-9 and TRBJ1-4; D might be TRBD1 (5 bases). V was pared by 3 bases and J by 0 bases, with 14 bases between. Germline V CDR1 and CDR2: SEHNR, FQNEAQ (reference sequence). There are 17 residues in the CDR3.

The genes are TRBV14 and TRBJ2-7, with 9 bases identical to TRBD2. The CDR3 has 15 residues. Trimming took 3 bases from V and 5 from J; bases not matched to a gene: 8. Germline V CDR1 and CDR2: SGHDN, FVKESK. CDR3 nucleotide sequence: TGTGCCAGCAGCCACAGGAAGCGGGAGGACCACGAGCAGTACTTC. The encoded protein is CASSHRKREDHEQYF. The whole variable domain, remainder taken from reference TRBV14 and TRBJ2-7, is EAGVTQFPSHSVIEKGQTVTLRCDPISGHDNLYWYRRVMGKEIKFLLHFVKESKQDESGMPNNRFLAERTGGTYSTLKVQPAELEDSGVYFCASSHRKREDHEQYFGPGTRLTVT.

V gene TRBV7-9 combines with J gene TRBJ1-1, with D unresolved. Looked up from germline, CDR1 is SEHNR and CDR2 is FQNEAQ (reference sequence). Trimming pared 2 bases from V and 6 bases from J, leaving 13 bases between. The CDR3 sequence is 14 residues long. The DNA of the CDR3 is TGTGCCAGCAGCTTAACGGCCGTTTTCCCTGAAGCTTTCTTT. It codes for CASSLTAVFPEAFF.

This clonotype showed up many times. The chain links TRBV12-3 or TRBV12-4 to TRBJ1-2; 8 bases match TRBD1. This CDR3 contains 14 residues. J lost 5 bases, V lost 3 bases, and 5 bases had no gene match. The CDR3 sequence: CASSFRTGSYGYTF. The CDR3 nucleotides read TGTGCCAGCAGTTTCAGGACAGGGTCTTATGGCTACACCTTC.

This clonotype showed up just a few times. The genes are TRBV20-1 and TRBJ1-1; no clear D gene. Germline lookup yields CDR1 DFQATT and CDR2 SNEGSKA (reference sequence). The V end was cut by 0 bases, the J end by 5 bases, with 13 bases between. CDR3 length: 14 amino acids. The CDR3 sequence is CSAREGKGRTEAFF. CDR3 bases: TGCAGTGCTAGAGAGGGAAAGGGAAGGACTGAAGCTTTCTTT.

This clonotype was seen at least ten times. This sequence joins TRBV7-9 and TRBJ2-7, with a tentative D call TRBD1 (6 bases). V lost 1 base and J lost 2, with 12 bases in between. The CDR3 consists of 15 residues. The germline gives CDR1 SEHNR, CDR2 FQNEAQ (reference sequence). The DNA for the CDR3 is TGTGCCAGCAGCTTAGGAACAGGGCCCACCTACGAGCAGTACTTC. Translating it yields CASSLGTGPTYEQYF.

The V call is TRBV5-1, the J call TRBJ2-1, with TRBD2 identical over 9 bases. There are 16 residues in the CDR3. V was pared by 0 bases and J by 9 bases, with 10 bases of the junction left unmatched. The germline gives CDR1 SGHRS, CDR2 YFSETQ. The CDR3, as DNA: TGCGCCAGCAGCTTGGGAGGTGCGGGAGGGAGGATTGAGCAGTTCTTC. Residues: CASSLGGAGGRIEQFF.

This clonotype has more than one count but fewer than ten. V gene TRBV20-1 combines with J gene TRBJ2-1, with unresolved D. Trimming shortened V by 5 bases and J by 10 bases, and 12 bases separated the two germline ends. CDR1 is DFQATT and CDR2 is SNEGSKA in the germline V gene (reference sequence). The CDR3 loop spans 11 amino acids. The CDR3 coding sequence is TGCAGTGCTTCTCCATTCGGGGAGCAGTTCTTC. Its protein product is CSASPFGEQFF.

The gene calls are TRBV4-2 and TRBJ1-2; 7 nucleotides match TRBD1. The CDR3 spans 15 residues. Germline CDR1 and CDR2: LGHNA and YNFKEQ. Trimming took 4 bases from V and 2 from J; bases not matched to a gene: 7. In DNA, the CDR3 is TGTGCCAGCAGCCCAGGACAGGAAGCAAACTATGGCTACACCTTC. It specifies CASSPGQEANYGYTF.